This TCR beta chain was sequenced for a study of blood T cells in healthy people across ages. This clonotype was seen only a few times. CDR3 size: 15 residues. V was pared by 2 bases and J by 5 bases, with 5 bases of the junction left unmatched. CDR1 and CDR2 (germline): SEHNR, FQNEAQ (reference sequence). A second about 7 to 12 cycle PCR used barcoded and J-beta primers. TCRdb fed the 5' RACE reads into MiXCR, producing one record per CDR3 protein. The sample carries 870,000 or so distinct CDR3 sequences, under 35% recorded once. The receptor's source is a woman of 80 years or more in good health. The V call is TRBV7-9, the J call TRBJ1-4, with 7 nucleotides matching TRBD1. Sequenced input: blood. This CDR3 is CASSLSRTGNEKLFF. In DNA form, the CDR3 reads TGTGCCAGCAGCTTATCCCGGACAGGAAATGAAAAACTGTTTTTT.